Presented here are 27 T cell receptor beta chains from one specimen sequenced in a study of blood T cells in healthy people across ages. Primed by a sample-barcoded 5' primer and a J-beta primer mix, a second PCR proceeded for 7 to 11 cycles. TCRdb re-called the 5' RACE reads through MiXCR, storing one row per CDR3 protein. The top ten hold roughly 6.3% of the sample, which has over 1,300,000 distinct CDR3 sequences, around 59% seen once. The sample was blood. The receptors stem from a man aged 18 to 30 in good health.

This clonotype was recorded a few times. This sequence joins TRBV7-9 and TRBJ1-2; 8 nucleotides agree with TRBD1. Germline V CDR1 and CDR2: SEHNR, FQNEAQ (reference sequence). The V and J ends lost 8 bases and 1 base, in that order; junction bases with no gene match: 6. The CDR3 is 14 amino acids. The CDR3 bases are TGTGCCAGCGTGACAGGGGACTTTAACTATGGCTACACCTTC. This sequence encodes CASVTGDFNYGYTF.

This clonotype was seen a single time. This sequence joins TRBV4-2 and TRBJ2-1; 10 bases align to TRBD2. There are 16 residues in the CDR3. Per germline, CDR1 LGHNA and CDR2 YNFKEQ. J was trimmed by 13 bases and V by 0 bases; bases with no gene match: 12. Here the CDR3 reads CASSQEGASGGETQFF. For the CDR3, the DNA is TGTGCCAGCAGCCAAGAAGGGGCTAGCGGGGGAGAGACCCAGTTCTTC.

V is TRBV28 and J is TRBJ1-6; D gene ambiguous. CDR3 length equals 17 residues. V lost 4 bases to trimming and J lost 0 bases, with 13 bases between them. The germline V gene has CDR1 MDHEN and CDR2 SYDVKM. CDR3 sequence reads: CASSSPSLSSYNSPLHF. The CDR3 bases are TGTGCCAGCAGTTCCCCATCCCTGTCCTCCTATAATTCACCCCTCCACTTT.

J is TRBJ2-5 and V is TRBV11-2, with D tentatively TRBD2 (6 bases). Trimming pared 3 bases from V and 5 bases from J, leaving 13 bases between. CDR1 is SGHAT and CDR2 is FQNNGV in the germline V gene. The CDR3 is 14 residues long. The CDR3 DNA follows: TGTGCCAGCAGCTTCACCGGGAGTCTCGAGACCCAGTACTTC. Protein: CASSFTGSLETQYF.

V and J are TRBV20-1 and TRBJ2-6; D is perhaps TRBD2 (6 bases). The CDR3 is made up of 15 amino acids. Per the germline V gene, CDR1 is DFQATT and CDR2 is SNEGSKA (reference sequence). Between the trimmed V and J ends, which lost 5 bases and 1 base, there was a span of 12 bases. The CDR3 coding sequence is TGCAGTGCTCGCACTCTAGCGTCTGGGGCCAACGTCCTGACTTTC. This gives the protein CSARTLASGANVLTF.

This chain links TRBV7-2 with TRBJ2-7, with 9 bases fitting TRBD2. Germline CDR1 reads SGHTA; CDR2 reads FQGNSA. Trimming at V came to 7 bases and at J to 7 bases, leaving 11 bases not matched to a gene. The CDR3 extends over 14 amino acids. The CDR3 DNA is TGTGCCAGCATGCAAGCGGGGGGCAGCTTAGAGCAGTACTTC. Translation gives CASMQAGGSLEQYF.

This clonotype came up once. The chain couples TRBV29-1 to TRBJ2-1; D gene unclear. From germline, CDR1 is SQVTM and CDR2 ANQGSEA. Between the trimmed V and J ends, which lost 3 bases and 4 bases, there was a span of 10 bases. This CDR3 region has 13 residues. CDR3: CSVEGRRYNEQFF. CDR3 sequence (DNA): TGCAGCGTTGAGGGCCGACGTTACAATGAGCAGTTCTTC.

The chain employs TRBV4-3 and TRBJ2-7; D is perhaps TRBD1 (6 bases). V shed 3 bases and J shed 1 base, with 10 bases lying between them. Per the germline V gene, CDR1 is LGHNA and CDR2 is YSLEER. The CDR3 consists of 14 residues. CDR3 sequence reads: CASSQGHPSYEQYF. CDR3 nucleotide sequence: TGCGCCAGCAGCCAGGGACATCCGTCCTACGAGCAGTACTTC.

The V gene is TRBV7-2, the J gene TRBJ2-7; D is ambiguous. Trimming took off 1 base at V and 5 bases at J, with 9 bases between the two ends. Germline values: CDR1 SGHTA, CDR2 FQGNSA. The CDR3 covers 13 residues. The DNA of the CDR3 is TGTGCCAGCAGCTTAGGAATCCGGGACGAGCAGTACTTC. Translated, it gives CASSLGIRDEQYF. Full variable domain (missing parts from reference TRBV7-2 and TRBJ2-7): GAGVSQSPSNKVTEKGKDVELRCDPISGHTALYWYRQSLGQGLEFLIYFQGNSAPDKSGLPSDRFSAERTGGSVSTLTIQRTQQEDSAVYLCASSLGIRDEQYFGPGTRLTVT.

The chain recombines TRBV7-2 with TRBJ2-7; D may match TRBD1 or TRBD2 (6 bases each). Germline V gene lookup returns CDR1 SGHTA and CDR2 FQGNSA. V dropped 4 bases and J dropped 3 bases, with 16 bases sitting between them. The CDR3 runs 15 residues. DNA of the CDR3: TGTGCCAGCAGCTCCGGACAGCCCGGGGGCTACGAGCAGTACTTC. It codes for CASSSGQPGGYEQYF.

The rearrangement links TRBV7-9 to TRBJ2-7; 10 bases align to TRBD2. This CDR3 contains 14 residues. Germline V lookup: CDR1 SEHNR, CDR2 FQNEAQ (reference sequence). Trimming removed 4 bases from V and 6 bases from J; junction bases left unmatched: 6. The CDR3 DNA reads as TGTGCCAGCAGCTCTCTAGCGGGAGCCCCCGAGCAGTACTTC. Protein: CASSSLAGAPEQYF.

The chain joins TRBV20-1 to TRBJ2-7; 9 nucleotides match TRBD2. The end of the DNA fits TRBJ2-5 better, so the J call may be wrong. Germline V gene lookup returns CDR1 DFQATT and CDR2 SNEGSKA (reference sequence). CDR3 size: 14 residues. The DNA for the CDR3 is TGCAGTGCTAGAGGGGATAGCGGGAGAGAGACCCAGTACTTC. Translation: CSARGDSGRETQYF.

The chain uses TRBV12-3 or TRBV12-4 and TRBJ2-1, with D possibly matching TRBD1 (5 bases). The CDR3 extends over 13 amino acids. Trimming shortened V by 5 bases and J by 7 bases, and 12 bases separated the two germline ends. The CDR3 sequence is CASSVVGANEQFF. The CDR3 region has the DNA TGTGCCAGCAGTGTCGTAGGGGCGAATGAGCAGTTCTTC.

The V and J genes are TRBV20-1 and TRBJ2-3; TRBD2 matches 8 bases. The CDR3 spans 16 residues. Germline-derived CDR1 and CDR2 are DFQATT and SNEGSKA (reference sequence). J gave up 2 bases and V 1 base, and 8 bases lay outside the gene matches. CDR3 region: CSARVPGGGTTDTQYF. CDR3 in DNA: TGCAGTGCTAGAGTTCCTGGCGGGGGGACCACAGATACGCAGTATTTT.

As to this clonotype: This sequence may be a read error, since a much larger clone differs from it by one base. The CDR3 here is CASSEIADSYNEQYF. CDR3 nucleotide sequence: TGTGCCAGCAGTGAAATAGCAGACTCCTACAATGAGCAGTACTTC. The chain is built from TRBV6-4 and TRBJ2-1, with D unclear. The J call may be in error: the DNA end matches TRBJ2-7 better. CDR3 size: 15 residues. CDR1 and CDR2 (germline): MRHNA, SNTAGT.

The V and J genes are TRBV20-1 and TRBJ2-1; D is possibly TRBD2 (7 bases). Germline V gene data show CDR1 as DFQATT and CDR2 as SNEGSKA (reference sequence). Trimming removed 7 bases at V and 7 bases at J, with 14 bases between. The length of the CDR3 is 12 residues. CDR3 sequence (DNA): TGCAGTGGGGGGGGGCTCGGGAATGAGCAGTTCTTC. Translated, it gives CSGGGLGNEQFF.

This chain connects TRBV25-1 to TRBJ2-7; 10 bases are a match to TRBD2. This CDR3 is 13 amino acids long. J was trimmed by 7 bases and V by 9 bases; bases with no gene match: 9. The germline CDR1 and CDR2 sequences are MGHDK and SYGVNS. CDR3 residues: CASSGGLMNEQYF. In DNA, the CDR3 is TGTGCCAGTAGCGGGGGGTTAATGAATGAGCAGTACTTC.

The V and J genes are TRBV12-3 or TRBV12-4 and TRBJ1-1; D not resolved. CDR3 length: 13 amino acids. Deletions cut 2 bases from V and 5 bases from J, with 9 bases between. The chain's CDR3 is CASSLLMVTEAFF. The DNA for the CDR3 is TGTGCCAGCAGTTTACTCATGGTAACTGAAGCTTTCTTT.

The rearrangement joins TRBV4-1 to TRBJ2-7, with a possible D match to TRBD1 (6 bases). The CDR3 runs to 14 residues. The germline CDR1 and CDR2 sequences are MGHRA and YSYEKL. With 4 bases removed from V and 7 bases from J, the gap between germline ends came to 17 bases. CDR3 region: CASSPPTAGEEQYF. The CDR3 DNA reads TGCGCCAGCAGCCCCCCGACGGCAGGGGAGGAGCAGTACTTC.

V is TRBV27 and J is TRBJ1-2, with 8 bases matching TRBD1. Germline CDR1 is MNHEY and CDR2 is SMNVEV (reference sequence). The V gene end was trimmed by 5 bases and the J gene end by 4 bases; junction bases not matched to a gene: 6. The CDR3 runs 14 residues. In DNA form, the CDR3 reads TGTGCCAGCAGTCCAGGGGGCCCTTCCTATGGCTACACCTTC. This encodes CASSPGGPSYGYTF.

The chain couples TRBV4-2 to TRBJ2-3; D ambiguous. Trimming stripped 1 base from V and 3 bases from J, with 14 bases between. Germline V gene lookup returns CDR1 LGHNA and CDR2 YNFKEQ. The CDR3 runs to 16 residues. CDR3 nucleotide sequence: TGTGCCAGCAGCCAAGGCCGTGGAGCCGTAACAGATACGCAGTATTTT. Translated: CASSQGRGAVTDTQYF.

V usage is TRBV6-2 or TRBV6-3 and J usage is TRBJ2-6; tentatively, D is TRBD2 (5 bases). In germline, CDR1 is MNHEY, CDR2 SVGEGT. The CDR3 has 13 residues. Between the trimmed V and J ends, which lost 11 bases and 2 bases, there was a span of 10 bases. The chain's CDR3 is CAGRIPGANVLTF. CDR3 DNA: TGTGCCGGGAGAATTCCTGGGGCCAACGTCCTGACTTTC.

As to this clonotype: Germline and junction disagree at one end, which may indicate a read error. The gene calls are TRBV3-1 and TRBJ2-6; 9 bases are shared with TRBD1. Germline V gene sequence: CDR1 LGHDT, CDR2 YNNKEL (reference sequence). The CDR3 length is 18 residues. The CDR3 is CASSQSDRGYSGANVPTF. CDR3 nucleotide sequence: TGTGCCAGCAGCCAGAGCGACAGGGGGTACTCTGGGGCCAACGTCCCGACTTTC.

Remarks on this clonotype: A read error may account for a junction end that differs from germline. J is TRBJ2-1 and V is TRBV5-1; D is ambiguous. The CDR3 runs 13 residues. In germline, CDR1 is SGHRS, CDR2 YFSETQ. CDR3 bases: TGCGCCAGCAGTTTGGGGTTTCCCGGGGAGCAGTTCTTC. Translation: CASSLGFPGEQFF.

CDR3 bases: TGCGCCAGCAGCCCAAGGACTAGCGGGGGGCCCAAAGGGGATGAGCAGTTCTTC. As protein: CASSPRTSGGPKGDEQFF. This chain connects TRBV5-1 to TRBJ2-1; TRBD2 aligns across 14 bases. CDR1 SGHRS and CDR2 YFSETQ come from the germline V gene. The ends lost 4 bases at V and 8 bases at J; junction bases unmatched: 14. The CDR3 is 18 amino acids.

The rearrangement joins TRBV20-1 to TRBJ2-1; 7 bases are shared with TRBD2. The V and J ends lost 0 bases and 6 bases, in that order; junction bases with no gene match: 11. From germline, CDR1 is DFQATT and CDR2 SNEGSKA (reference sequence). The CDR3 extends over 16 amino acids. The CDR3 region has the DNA TGCAGTGCTAGAGATGCCCTAGCTAGCGGTGGCAATGAGCAGTTCTTC. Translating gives CSARDALASGGNEQFF.

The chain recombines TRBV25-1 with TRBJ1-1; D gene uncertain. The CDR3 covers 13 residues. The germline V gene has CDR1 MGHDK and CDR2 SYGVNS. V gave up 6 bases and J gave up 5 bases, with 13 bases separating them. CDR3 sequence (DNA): TGTGCCAGCAGGACCGGCACGGGTACTGAAGCTTTCTTT. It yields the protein CASRTGTGTEAFF.